The rows below give T cell receptor beta chains drawn from one sample of a study of OX40 agonist ivuxolimab in advanced cancers. The repertoire was sequenced with immunoSEQ multiplex PCR; TCRdb's copy has only in-frame clones and lacks some. This table has some 16,000 clones, roughly 79% appearing once. The sequencing used CD4+ or CD8+ T cells sorted from blood, collected in a trial of the OX40 agonist ivuxolimab. These receptors came from an adult with an advanced solid tumor such as melanoma, head and neck, liver or kidney cancer. CDR3s include the opening cysteine and the closing phenylalanine or tryptophan. D genes are given only for firm matches. For some rows the clone size is stated as once, few or many, or as a class when expanded; others skip it.

>.|TRBJ1-1|TRBV10-3|TRBD1
CAISEPGGFGEAFF
TGTGCCATCAGTGAGCCAGGGGGCTTTGGTGAAGCTTTCTTT
>.|TRBJ2-5|TRBV4-1|.
CASSQDRRFMETQYF
TGCGCCAGCAGCCAAGATAGGAGGTTTATGGAGACCCAGTACTTC
>.|TRBJ2-7|TRBV4-1|.
CASSQVSNDDEQYF
TGCGCCAGCAGCCAAGTTAGCAACGACGACGAGCAGTACTTC
>medium-sized|TRBJ2-2|TRBV27|.
CASSLWAGNTGELFF
TGTGCCAGCAGTTTATGGGCAGGTAACACCGGGGAGCTGTTTTTT
>.|TRBJ2-3|TRBV2|TRBD1
CASSRGDREWADTQYF
TGTGCCAGCAGTCGAGGGGACAGGGAGTGGGCAGATACGCAGTATTTT
>.|TRBJ1-2|TRBV6-6|TRBD1
CASSYSTGMDGYTF
TGTGCCAGCAGTTACTCGACAGGGATGGATGGCTACACCTTC
>few|TRBJ1-5|TRBV21-1|.
CASWDRGYQPQHF
TGTGCCAGTTGGGACAGGGGTTATCAGCCCCAGCATTTT
>.|TRBJ2-7|TRBV7-9|.
CASSFGASYEQYF
TGTGCCAGCAGCTTCGGGGCATCCTACGAGCAGTACTTC
>.|TRBJ2-6|TRBV7-7|.
CASSNGTQSRANVLTF
TGTGCCAGCAGCAACGGGACACAAAGTCGGGCCAACGTCCTGACTTTC
>.|TRBJ2-7|TRBV2|TRBD2
CASSEGVAGGPLGYEQYF
TGTGCCAGCAGTGAAGGGGTAGCGGGGGGCCCCCTGGGATACGAGCAGTACTTC
>.|TRBJ1-1|TRBV2|.
CATFGVEAFF
TGTGCCACTTTCGGGGTTGAAGCTTTCTTT
>.|TRBJ1-1|TRBV5-1|TRBD1
CASSPHRGGNTEAFF
TGCGCCAGCAGCCCGCACAGGGGAGGGAACACTGAAGCTTTCTTT
>.|TRBJ1-2|TRBV19|.
CASTWDVGMRGGYTF
TGTGCCAGTACCTGGGACGTCGGGATGCGGGGAGGCTACACCTTC
>.|TRBJ2-7|TRBV7-2|TRBD2
CASTLSSGYEQYF
TGTGCCAGCACCCTATCTAGCGGCTACGAGCAGTACTTC
>.|TRBJ2-7|TRBV11-2|.
CASSSGLTVYEQYF
TGTGCCAGCAGTTCTGGATTGACAGTTTACGAGCAGTACTTC
>.|TRBJ2-1|TRBV9|.
CASSVQGGEQFF
TGTGCCAGCAGCGTACAGGGCGGTGAGCAGTTCTTC
>once|TRBJ1-2|TRBV2|.
CASSEEFSNYGYTF
TGTGCCAGCAGTGAAGAATTCAGTAACTATGGCTACACCTTC
>.|TRBJ2-2|TRBV9|TRBD1
CASSVLGQGGTGELFF
TGTGCCAGCAGCGTATTGGGACAGGGGGGCACCGGGGAGCTGTTTTTT
>.|TRBJ2-7|TRBV25-1|.
CASSEGTFYEQYF
TGTGCCAGCAGTGAAGGGACATTCTACGAGCAGTACTTC
>.|TRBJ2-7|TRBV5-6|.
CASSFVSSSYEQYF
TGTGCCAGCAGCTTCGTTTCTAGCTCCTACGAGCAGTACTTC
>.|TRBJ2-2|TRBV13|.
CASSLSMAGELFF
TGTGCCAGCAGCTTATCCATGGCCGGGGAGCTGTTTTTT
>.|TRBJ2-7|TRBV7-8|.
CASSLGGTSYEQYF
TGTGCCAGCAGCTTGGGCGGGACCTCCTACGAGCAGTACTTC
>few|TRBJ1-5|TRBV5-1|.
CASSLTGAFNQPQHF
TGCGCCAGCAGCTTGACCGGGGCCTTCAACCAGCCCCAGCATTTT
>once|TRBJ2-7|TRBV4-3|TRBD2
CASSHGAGGSYEQYF
TGCGCCAGCAGCCATGGGGCGGGGGGCTCCTACGAGCAGTACTTC
>.|TRBJ2-7|TRBV11-3|TRBD2
CASSSRTSEGEQYF
TGTGCCAGCAGCTCCCGGACTAGCGAAGGCGAGCAGTACTTC
>.|TRBJ1-2|TRBV7-8|TRBD1
CASSSPGRGRDYGYTF
TGTGCCAGCAGCTCTCCAGGGAGGGGGCGCGACTATGGCTACACCTTC
>.|TRBJ1-4|TRBV5-6|.
CASSFGGLNEKLFF
TGTGCCAGCAGCTTCGGGGGCCTTAATGAAAAACTGTTTTTT
>.|TRBJ1-1|TRBV7-8|TRBD1
CASSLAQGEGRDTEAFF
TGTGCCAGCAGCTTAGCGCAGGGGGAGGGAAGGGACACTGAAGCTTTCTTT